This T cell receptor (beta chain) stems from a study of a mutant IDH1 vaccine in newly diagnosed glioma. This clone has only one observation. Its antigen is still unknown. V dropped 2 bases and J dropped 7; count of bases not matched to a gene: 6. CDR1 is KGHSH and CDR2 is LQKENI in the germline V gene. This CDR3 has 14 residues. Generated by immunoSEQ multiplex PCR, the TCRdb table keeps only in-frame clones and is missing some. Among 50,000 to 70,000 clones listed, under 90% were seen once. Time point specified: week 35, safety follow-up. Doses consisted of 300 ug of mutant IDH1 20-mer peptide each, paired with topical imiquimod.

This specimen consisted of PBMCs, obtained from a glioma patient whose treatment included an IDH1 peptide vaccine. This receptor was taken from a man between 25 and 39 years old with glioma. The chain joins TRBV18 to TRBJ2-7; 9 bases are a match to TRBD1. This CDR3 is CASSPSSGTGEQYF. DNA for the CDR3: TGTGCCAGCTCACCATCATCAGGGACAGGGGAGCAGTACTTC.